The T cell receptor beta chain under discussion was sequenced for a study of blood T cells in healthy people across ages. Samples each yielded at least 6 micrograms of total RNA. Study-wide findings and caveats: Because sorting was not performed, PBMCs prevented conclusive naive versus antigen-experienced comparison.

The authors ran a second PCR of roughly 7 to 11 cycles using a sample-barcoded 5' primer and a J-beta primer mix. One entry per CDR3 protein, called by TCRdb with MiXCR from the 5' RACE reads. There are hundreds of thousands of distinct CDR3 sequences in the sample; 21% occur only once, and more than 3% lies in the top ten. In the case of this clonotype: What it binds is unknown.

Germline V gene data show CDR1 as SGHRS and CDR2 as YFSETQ. The CDR3 sequence is 14 residues long. Deletions cut 7 bases from V and 0 bases from J, with 10 bases between. The chain is built from TRBV5-1 and TRBJ2-2; D is unresolved. The receptor was isolated from a man in his 70s in good health. The sequenced material came from blood. CDR3 bases: TGCGCCAGCTGCCCACTTACGAACACCGGGGAGCTGTTTTTT. Protein sequence: CASCPLTNTGELFF.